The 8 T cell receptor beta chains presented below share a single source sample, sequenced in a study of neoadjuvant anti-PD-1 for oral cavity cancer. Here immunoSEQ multiplex PCR was the method, and the copy in TCRdb shows in-frame clones only, minus some. This sample has about 13,000 clones, with about two thirds found just once. The source was PBMCs, collected before nivolumab (anti-PD-1) treatment. All receptors derive from a person aged 35-79 years with oral cavity squamous cell carcinoma.

This clone was detected once. This chain uses TRBV5-6 with TRBJ1-1; D call uncertain. CDR3 length: 13 residues. The V end was cut by 1 base, the J end by 5 bases, with 9 bases between. Germline V gene sequence: CDR1 SGHDT, CDR2 YYEEEE. The CDR3 bases are TGTGCCAGCAGCTTGTTCCTGGGGACTGAAGCTTTCTTT. Protein: CASSLFLGTEAFF.

This clone has only a few counts. This chain links TRBV6-1 with TRBJ1-5; D remains unclear. The CDR3 is 13 amino acids. Germline V lookup: CDR1 MNHNS, CDR2 SASEGT. V was cut by 2 bases and J by 4 bases, with 6 bases left in between. The CDR3, as DNA: TGTGCCAGCAGTGAATGGAATAATCAGCCCCAGCATTTT. It encodes CASSEWNNQPQHF.

The chain recombines TRBV6-5 with TRBJ2-3, with D unresolved. V was cut by 4 bases and J by 7 bases, with 6 bases left in between. The CDR3 has 11 residues. Per germline, CDR1 MNHEY and CDR2 SVGAGI. As DNA, the CDR3 is TGTGCCAGCAGTTTCTCCAATACGCAGTATTTT. Encoded protein: CASSFSNTQYF.

This chain joins TRBV6-6 and TRBJ2-1; D unresolved. Germline V gene sequence: CDR1 MNHNY, CDR2 SVGAGI (reference sequence). CDR3 length equals 15 residues. With 2 bases removed from V and 5 bases from J, the gap between germline ends came to 13 bases. The CDR3 nucleotides read TGTGCCAGCAGTTACCCAAGGACGGCCAACAATGAGCAGTTCTTC. Translated: CASSYPRTANNEQFF.

The V and J genes are TRBV7-3 and TRBJ2-1; possible D gene TRBD1, 7 bases. The V and J ends lost 5 bases and 8 bases respectively, with 16 bases between them. The CDR3 consists of 14 residues. CDR1 SGHTA and CDR2 FQGTGA come from the germline V gene. The CDR3 here is CASSKFQGGDEQFF. In DNA form, the CDR3 reads TGTGCCAGCAGCAAATTTCAGGGGGGCGATGAGCAGTTCTTC.

The gene calls are TRBV27 and TRBJ1-4; possibly TRBD1 for D (5 bases). Germline CDR1 and CDR2: MNHEY and SMNVEV (reference sequence). V was pared by 8 bases and J by 5 bases, with 12 bases between. CDR3 length: 13 amino acids. The CDR3 DNA sequence: TGTGCCAGCGGAGGCAGGGCGAATGAAAAACTGTTTTTT. Translating it yields CASGGRANEKLFF.

CDR3 bases: TGTGCCAGCAGTTATCGCTTTGACTCCTACGAGCAGTACTTC. Its translation is CASSYRFDSYEQYF. The V and J genes are TRBV27 and TRBJ2-7, with D hard to call. The germline V gene encodes CDR1 MNHEY and CDR2 SMNVEV (reference sequence). Trimming shortened V by 4 bases and J by 0 bases, and 10 bases separated the two germline ends. This CDR3 has 14 residues.

This clone showed up just once. V gene TRBV6-5 combines with J gene TRBJ2-3, with TRBD2 as a possible D gene (6 bases). The CDR3 totals 12 residues. Germline V gene data show CDR1 as MNHEY and CDR2 as SVGAGI. Trimming cost V 2 bases and J 6 bases, with 6 bases left between them. The DNA of the CDR3 is TGTGCCAGCAGTTACCGGGGGGATACGCAGTATTTT. It encodes CASSYRGDTQYF.